This record concerns one TCR beta chain sequence. The antigen is undetermined. No cell sorting was done before RNA was extracted from the tissue. The data stem from a study of tumor and adjacent non-tumor tissue in lung cancer. Background on the study: The cohort had roughly 12 adenocarcinoma, a couple of squamous cell and 1 small cell patients. Each sample yielded roughly 4 million productive TCRbeta reads on average.

The library came from three nested PCR rounds adapted from ARM-PCR protocols. TCRdb used MiXCR to reprocess the multiplex PCR reads, holding one entry per CDR3 protein. This sample has 120,000 or so distinct CDR3 sequences, with 66% found just once. Findings and limits, study-wide: Top 100 clones took a larger repertoire share in normal lung.

The receptor's source is a man aged 25-45 years with non-small cell lung cancer. The sequenced sample was lung tumor tissue.

The CDR3 protein is CAWSEVGHEQYF. DNA for the CDR3: TGTGCCTGGAGTGAGGTAGGCCACGAGCAGTACTTC. The chain has TRBV30 and TRBJ2-7; D gene unclear. Germline CDR1 and CDR2: GTSNPN and SVGIG (reference sequence). V was shortened by 1 base and J by 5 bases, with 9 bases between the two germline ends. This CDR3 region has 12 residues.